This record concerns one T cell receptor (beta chain) sequence. Antigen: not known. It was with a sample-barcoded 5' primer and a J-beta primer mix that a second PCR of roughly 7 to 12 cycles was run. A 12-random-nucleotide template-switch adaptor tagged each cDNA molecule. Samples each returned at least 2.5 million CDR3-containing paired-end reads. Each CDR3 protein gets one entry after TCRdb re-called the 5' RACE reads with MiXCR. The sample carries about 640,000 distinct CDR3 sequences, 58% recorded once. The data belong to a study of blood T cells in healthy people across ages. Study-wide findings and caveats: Higher diversity and more naive CD4+ cells were features of long-lived donors, compared to aged donors.

They isolated at least 6 million PBMCs from each sample. Germline CDR1 is DFQATT and CDR2 is SNEGSKA (reference sequence). This CDR3 has 11 residues. Trimming at V came to 7 bases and at J to 9 bases, leaving 6 bases not matched to a gene. The rearrangement joins TRBV20-1 to TRBJ2-4; TRBD1 aligns across 7 bases. This TCR came from a man aged 55 to 69 in good health. Sample: blood. The CDR3 DNA reads TGCAGTGACCCACAGGGGCCCATTCAGTACTTC. This translates into CSDPQGPIQYF.